Presented here are 20 T cell receptor beta chains from one specimen sequenced in a study of blood T cell repertoires in COVID-19. Here immunoSEQ multiplex PCR was the method, and the copy in TCRdb shows in-frame clones only, minus some. The sample has approximately 49,000 clones; approximately 85% are singletons. Sequencing was done on a sample of peripheral blood. These receptors were collected from a woman aged 60-70 years with acute or convalescent COVID-19.

The chain is built from TRBV28 and TRBJ2-1; TRBD2 matches 10 bases. Unmatched junction bases numbered 5, after V lost 5 bases and J lost 7 bases. CDR3 length: 14 amino acids. Germline CDR1 and CDR2: MDHEN and SYDVKM. CDR3: CASSRSSGSNEQFF. The CDR3 DNA sequence: TGTGCCAGCAGTCGATCTAGCGGGAGTAATGAGCAGTTCTTC.

The gene calls are TRBV6-5 and TRBJ1-6, with D perhaps matching TRBD1 (5 bases). Germline V lookup: CDR1 MNHEY, CDR2 SVGAGI. The CDR3 is 14 amino acids. The ends were cut back, 2 bases at V and 9 bases at J, with 11 bases in the middle. The CDR3 region has the DNA TGTGCCAGCAGTTACGGCAGGGAAGGTTCACCCCTCCACTTT. Protein product: CASSYGREGSPLHF.

This clone was seen a handful of times. The chain recombines TRBV7-2 with TRBJ2-1; 9 bases align to TRBD1. J was trimmed by 4 bases and V by 4 bases; bases with no gene match: 11. The germline gives CDR1 SGHTA, CDR2 FQGNSA. This CDR3 region has 17 residues. The CDR3 nucleotides read TGTGCCAGCAGCTCGACAAGGGGACAGGGTCGGTACAATGAGCAGTTCTTC. Protein product: CASSSTRGQGRYNEQFF.

A few counts support this clone. V gene TRBV27 combines with J gene TRBJ1-6, with 9 bases identical to TRBD1. In germline, CDR1 is MNHEY, CDR2 SMNVEV (reference sequence). The CDR3 contains 17 residues. V gave up 4 bases and J gave up 10 bases; unmatched junction bases: 14. The CDR3 region is CASSSLSDRGVESPLHF. Here the CDR3 DNA reads TGTGCCAGCAGTTCCCTCTCGGACAGGGGAGTTGAATCACCCCTCCACTTT.

This chain connects TRBV2 to TRBJ1-2; 8 nucleotides line up with TRBD1. Germline V gene sequence: CDR1 SNHLY, CDR2 FYNNEI. The CDR3 runs 14 residues. J was trimmed by 8 bases and V by 8 bases; bases with no gene match: 13. The CDR3 reads CASFPGQASRGYTF. The CDR3 coding sequence is TGTGCCAGCTTTCCGGGACAGGCTTCGAGAGGCTACACCTTC. Filled out from reference TRBV2 and TRBJ1-2, the complete variable domain reads EPEVTQTPSHQVTQMGQEVILRCVPISNHLYFYWYRQILGQKVEFLVSFYNNEISEKSEIFDDQFSVERPDGSNFTLKIRSTKLEDSAMYFCASFPGQASRGYTFGSGTRLTVV.

This clone was counted once. The chain recombines TRBV5-1 with TRBJ2-3; 11 bases are a match to TRBD2. The CDR3 length is 16 residues. Trimming took 4 bases from V and 6 from J; bases not matched to a gene: 10. Germline V gives CDR1 SGHRS, CDR2 YFSETQ. CDR3 nucleotides: TGCGCCAGCAGCCTATTACTAGCGGGGGAATCTGATACGCAGTATTTT. Protein: CASSLLLAGESDTQYF.

The gene calls are TRBV5-4 and TRBJ2-6, with no clear D. CDR3 length: 13 amino acids. Germline CDR1 reads SGHNT; CDR2 reads YYREEE (reference sequence). Trimming removed 6 bases at V and 0 bases at J, with 4 bases between. This CDR3 reads CASTTSGANVLTF. CDR3 sequence (DNA): TGTGCCAGCACTACCTCTGGGGCCAACGTCCTGACTTTC.

The V gene is TRBV2, the J gene TRBJ1-1; possible D gene TRBD1, 5 bases. This CDR3 contains 13 residues. V lost 11 bases and J lost 1, with 14 bases in between. Germline V gene sequence: CDR1 SNHLY, CDR2 FYNNEI. Here the CDR3 reads CADGGSTNTEAFF. In DNA form, the CDR3 reads TGTGCCGACGGGGGAAGTACGAACACTGAAGCTTTCTTT.

The chain has TRBV5-5 and TRBJ2-3; 10 bases agree with TRBD1. V lost 4 bases, J lost 5 bases, and 13 bases stayed unmatched. From germline, CDR1 is SGHKS and CDR2 YYEKEE (reference sequence). The CDR3 runs to 17 residues. The CDR3 loop is CASSLRRDRGYGDTQYF. CDR3 DNA sequence: TGTGCCAGCAGCCTGCGGAGGGACAGGGGTTACGGAGATACGCAGTATTTT.

The chain joins TRBV10-2 to TRBJ1-1; D is perhaps TRBD1 (5 bases). There are 17 residues in the CDR3. Trimming removed 2 bases at V and 1 base at J, with 17 bases between. Per the germline V gene, CDR1 is WSHSY and CDR2 is SAAADI. The CDR3 DNA reads TGCGCCAGCAGTGAGGACAGCCGAGAGAGTAAGAACACTGAAGCTTTCTTT. It encodes CASSEDSRESKNTEAFF.

J is TRBJ2-5 and V is TRBV6-5; 9 bases align to TRBD1. The CDR3 contains 15 residues. Germline CDR1 reads MNHEY; CDR2 reads SVGAGI. The trim removed 1 base at V and 5 bases at J, leaving 5 bases unmatched. DNA for the CDR3: TGTGCCAGCAGTTACTTCGGGACAGGGTCGGAGACCCAGTACTTC. Its protein product is CASSYFGTGSETQYF.

CDR3 nucleotides: TGCGCCAGCAGCCAAGATGCCGGCTCTGGGGCCAACGTCCTGACTTTC. Residues: CASSQDAGSGANVLTF. The chain links TRBV4-1 to TRBJ2-6; D is unresolved. Germline V CDR1 and CDR2: MGHRA, YSYEKL. This CDR3 is built from 16 residues. V was trimmed by 0 bases and J by 0 bases, leaving 6 bases between them.

The V call is TRBV7-2, the J call TRBJ1-2; 7 positions agree with TRBD1. V lost 4 bases to trimming and J lost 12 bases; unmatched junction nucleotides: 11. This CDR3 has 13 amino acids. From germline, CDR1 is SGHTA and CDR2 FQGNSA. CDR3 coding DNA: TGTGCCAGCAGCTCTGGGACAGTTGGATCCAACACCTTC. Translation gives CASSSGTVGSNTF. Drawing the rest from reference TRBV7-2 and TRBJ1-2, the complete variable domain is GAGVSQSPSNKVTEKGKDVELRCDPISGHTALYWYRQSLGQGLEFLIYFQGNSAPDKSGLPSDRFSAERTGGSVSTLTIQRTQQEDSAVYLCASSSGTVGSNTFGSGTRLTVV.

The V call is TRBV29-1, the J call TRBJ1-2, with TRBD1 identical over 9 bases. Germline CDR1 SQVTM, CDR2 ANQGSEA. Trimming cost V 6 bases and J 8 bases; bases outside gene matches: 7. This CDR3 region has 12 residues. The CDR3 DNA reads TGCAGCGTGCTACAGGGGGCAAGGGGCTACACCTTC. Encoded protein: CSVLQGARGYTF.

V is TRBV5-1 and J is TRBJ1-1, with D perhaps matching TRBD1 (5 bases). The CDR3 extends over 14 amino acids. V was trimmed by 5 bases and J by 6 bases, leaving 17 bases between them. From germline, CDR1 is SGHRS and CDR2 YFSETQ. CDR3 sequence reads: CASRKTGGAPEAFF. The DNA of the CDR3 is TGCGCCAGCAGGAAGACGGGGGGAGCGCCTGAAGCTTTCTTT. The variable domain in full, with the rest retrieved from reference TRBV5-1 and TRBJ1-1, is KAGVTQTPRYLIKTRGQQVTLSCSPISGHRSVSWYQQTPGQGLQFLFEYFSETQRNKGNFPGRFSGRQFSNSRSEMNVSTLELGDSALYLCASRKTGGAPEAFFGQGTRLTVV.

This chain uses TRBV2 with TRBJ1-4; tentatively, D is TRBD1 (5 bases). The V gene lost 6 bases and the J gene lost 5 bases, with 16 bases spanning the gap. Germline V gene sequence: CDR1 SNHLY, CDR2 FYNNEI. The CDR3 spans 15 residues. This CDR3 reads CASRAGTGRNEKLFF. The CDR3 DNA follows: TGTGCCAGCAGAGCCGGTACAGGACGAAATGAAAAACTGTTTTTT.

The CDR3 loop is CASSELAGGHNEQFF. CDR3 nucleotides: TGTGCCAGCAGTGAACTAGCGGGGGGGCACAATGAGCAGTTCTTC. The chain couples TRBV2 to TRBJ2-1; 12 bases match TRBD2. Germline V gene data show CDR1 as SNHLY and CDR2 as FYNNEI. This CDR3 comprises 15 residues. V lost 2 bases and J lost 5; bases outside the gene matches: 1.

This chain joins TRBV9 and TRBJ2-2, with TRBD1 matching 7 bases. Trimming at V came to 3 bases and at J to 1 base, leaving 3 bases not matched to a gene. Germline lookup yields CDR1 SGDLS and CDR2 YYNGEE. The CDR3 extends over 15 amino acids. The CDR3 DNA reads TGTGCCAGCAGCGCGGGGACAGTGAACACCGGGGAGCTGTTTTTT. Encoded protein: CASSAGTVNTGELFF.

This clone has a handful of counts. This chain links TRBV12-3 or TRBV12-4 with TRBJ1-5; D gene unclear. The germline V and J ends were trimmed by 6 bases and 10 bases, with 13 bases remaining between them. The CDR3 spans 12 residues. The CDR3 is CASSSTPGPQHF. Here the CDR3 DNA reads TGTGCCAGCAGCTCCACGCCGGGACCCCAGCATTTT.

The chain couples TRBV19 to TRBJ1-2; a weak D match, TRBD1 (6 bases). V was trimmed by 5 bases and J by 0 bases, leaving 22 bases between them. CDR3 length: 18 amino acids. Germline V lookup: CDR1 LNHDA, CDR2 SQIVND (reference sequence). CDR3 nucleotides: TGTGCCAGTAGTGCCCGACACCTGGGGGACATCTCTAACTATGGCTACACCTTC. This encodes CASSARHLGDISNYGYTF.